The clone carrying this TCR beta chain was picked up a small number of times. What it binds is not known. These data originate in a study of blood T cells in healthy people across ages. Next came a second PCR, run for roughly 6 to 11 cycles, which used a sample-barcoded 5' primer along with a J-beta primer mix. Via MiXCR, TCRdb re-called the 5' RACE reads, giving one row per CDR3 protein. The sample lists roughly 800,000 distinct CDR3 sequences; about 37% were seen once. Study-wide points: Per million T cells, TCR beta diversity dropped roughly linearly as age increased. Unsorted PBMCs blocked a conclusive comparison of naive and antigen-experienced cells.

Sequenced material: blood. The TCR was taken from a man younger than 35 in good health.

The CDR3 sequence is CASSPRDGAYNEQFF. The CDR3 DNA reads TGTGCCAGCAGCCCCCGAGACGGTGCCTACAATGAGCAGTTCTTC. V is TRBV7-9 and J is TRBJ2-1, with D hard to call. Trimming stripped 5 bases from V and 2 bases from J, with 13 bases between. This CDR3 spans 15 amino acids. The germline gives CDR1 SEHNR, CDR2 FQNEAQ (reference sequence).